The 21 T cell receptor beta chains in this list originate from one sample, sequenced in a study of cytomegalovirus exposure and HLA in healthy donors. With 60 Vbeta and 13 Jbeta primers, the PCR was carried out. The table came from immunoSEQ multiplex PCR; TCRdb's copy has only in-frame clones and leaves some out. The table has fewer than 150,000 clones, approximately 69% seen once; the top ten hold about 4%. Sequencing used PBMCs. The receptor set was obtained from a woman aged 40 to 50 in good health and CMV-seropositive.

The chain is built from TRBV7-3 and TRBJ2-7; 8 nucleotides match TRBD1. The J segment lost 13 bases and the V segment lost 4 bases, leaving 15 bases of the junction unmatched. In germline, CDR1 is SGHTA, CDR2 FQGTGA. The CDR3 has 14 amino acids. The CDR3 coding sequence is TGTGCCAGCAGCTGGCCGCGCGGACAGGGAAAACTTTACTTC. This gives the protein CASSWPRGQGKLYF.

This clone was found a few times. The V gene is TRBV7-9, the J gene TRBJ1-3; D is perhaps TRBD1 (5 bases). The ends were cut back, 6 bases at V and 4 bases at J, with 13 bases in the middle. Germline V lookup: CDR1 SEHNR, CDR2 FQNEAQ (reference sequence). CDR3 length: 14 amino acids. DNA of the CDR3: TGTGCCAGCAGTTCAACCCGGGGGGGAAACACCATATATTTT. This translates into CASSSTRGGNTIYF.

The chain joins TRBV18 to TRBJ2-4; TRBD1 is a possible D gene (6 bases). Looked up from germline, CDR1 is KGHSH and CDR2 is LQKENI. This CDR3 is built from 13 residues. V lost 6 bases and J lost 4, with 10 bases in between. The CDR3: CASSQGNKNIQYF. The CDR3 bases are TGTGCCAGCTCCCAGGGGAATAAAAACATTCAGTACTTC.

J is TRBJ2-3 and V is TRBV28, with D unclear. Germline values: CDR1 MDHEN, CDR2 SYDVKM. This CDR3 contains 12 residues. With 8 bases removed from V and 2 bases from J, the gap between germline ends came to 8 bases. The CDR3, as DNA: TGTGCCAGCGGCCAGGCCACAGATACGCAGTATTTT. Translating it yields CASGQATDTQYF.

The chain links TRBV7-8 to TRBJ2-1, with 8 nucleotides matching TRBD2. Germline CDR1 and CDR2: SGHVS and FQNEAQ. The CDR3 contains 14 residues. V lost 1 base to trimming and J lost 6 bases; unmatched junction nucleotides: 2. The CDR3 DNA reads as TGTGCCAGCAGCTTAGGGGGGACTAGCAATGAGCAGTTCTTC. This encodes CASSLGGTSNEQFF.

The V gene is TRBV4-1, the J gene TRBJ1-5; no clear D. The CDR3 contains 18 residues. Germline assignment: CDR1 MGHRA and CDR2 YSYEKL. V dropped 1 base and J dropped 1 base, with 17 bases sitting between them. The CDR3 sequence: CASSQVDTVRKSNQPQHF. In nucleotides, the CDR3 is TGCGCCAGCAGCCAAGTGGATACAGTCCGAAAGAGCAATCAGCCCCAGCATTTT.

This chain connects TRBV6-1 to TRBJ1-2, with TRBD1 identical over 8 bases. V gave up 3 bases and J gave up 0 bases; unmatched junction bases: 6. This CDR3 is built from 16 residues. The germline CDR1 and CDR2 sequences are MNHNS and SASEGT. CDR3 amino acids: CASSEGQAFSNYGYTF. The CDR3, as DNA: TGTGCCAGCAGTGAGGGACAGGCCTTTTCTAACTATGGCTACACCTTC.

This chain joins TRBV2 and TRBJ1-1; D possibly corresponds to TRBD1 (5 bases). Germline lookup yields CDR1 SNHLY and CDR2 FYNNEI. The CDR3 is 14 residues long. Trimming removed 6 bases from V and 9 bases from J, with 20 bases in between. The CDR3 protein is CASRQGQGPRQAFF. The DNA of the CDR3 is TGTGCCAGCAGGCAGGGCCAGGGCCCTCGCCAAGCTTTCTTT.

The chain uses TRBV4-3 and TRBJ2-7; 7 nucleotides line up with TRBD1. The CDR3 is 15 amino acids. V gave up 0 bases and J gave up 4 bases; unmatched junction bases: 6. CDR1 and CDR2 (germline): LGHNA, YSLEER. The CDR3 here is CASSQDPGQPYEQYF. The CDR3, as DNA: TGCGCCAGCAGCCAAGATCCGGGACAGCCATACGAGCAGTACTTC.

V and J are TRBV28 and TRBJ2-7, with 9 nucleotides matching TRBD1. Trimming cost V 2 bases and J 3 bases; bases outside gene matches: 5. Germline V gene lookup returns CDR1 MDHEN and CDR2 SYDVKM. CDR3 length: 15 residues. CDR3 residues: CASSLTGTGNYEQYF. As DNA, the CDR3 is TGTGCCAGCAGTTTAACCGGGACAGGGAACTACGAGCAGTACTTC. Filled out from reference TRBV28 and TRBJ2-7, the complete variable domain reads DVKVTQSSRYLVKRTGEKVFLECVQDMDHENMFWYRQDPGLGLRLIYFSYDVKMKEKGDIPEGYSVSREKKERFSLILESASTNQTSMYLCASSLTGTGNYEQYFGPGTRLTVT.

The V gene is TRBV6-5, the J gene TRBJ1-5; possibly TRBD1 for D (5 bases). This CDR3 is 16 amino acids long. Germline V gives CDR1 MNHEY, CDR2 SVGAGI. Trimming shortened V by 0 bases and J by 3 bases, and 12 bases separated the two germline ends. The CDR3 DNA reads as TGTGCCAGCAGTTACTCCAGGGCCGTCTTCAATCAGCCCCAGCATTTT. Translating it yields CASSYSRAVFNQPQHF.

The chain couples TRBV6-5 to TRBJ2-1; a weak D match, TRBD2 (6 bases). CDR3 length: 15 amino acids. The ends were cut back, 2 bases at V and 3 bases at J, with 11 bases in the middle. Germline CDR1 is MNHEY and CDR2 is SVGAGI. CDR3 DNA: TGTGCCAGCAGTTACGCGGGGATATTCTACAATGAGCAGTTCTTC. Encoded protein: CASSYAGIFYNEQFF.

V gene TRBV29-1 combines with J gene TRBJ1-2; 9 bases match TRBD1. The germline V gene encodes CDR1 SQVTM and CDR2 ANQGSEA. The CDR3 is made up of 13 amino acids. Germline trimming cut 5 bases from V and 3 bases from J; bases unmatched to any gene: 4. CDR3 DNA sequence: TGCAGCGTTACAGGGGGCGCTGACTATGGCTACACCTTC. Its protein is CSVTGGADYGYTF.

The V call is TRBV5-4, the J call TRBJ2-5; TRBD1 is a possible D gene (6 bases). Between the trimmed V and J ends, which lost 3 bases and 2 bases, there was a span of 11 bases. The CDR3 extends over 14 amino acids. Germline V gives CDR1 SGHNT, CDR2 YYREEE (reference sequence). CDR3 protein: CASSSAGVQETQYF. CDR3 nucleotides: TGTGCCAGCAGCTCGGCAGGGGTACAAGAGACCCAGTACTTC.

The genes are TRBV19 and TRBJ1-1; 8 bases line up with TRBD1. V gave up 5 bases and J gave up 5 bases; unmatched junction bases: 10. The CDR3 is 15 amino acids. From germline, CDR1 is LNHDA and CDR2 SQIVND (reference sequence). The CDR3 loop reads CASSPQTGVRTEAFF. In DNA form, the CDR3 reads TGTGCCAGTAGTCCACAGACAGGGGTGAGGACTGAAGCTTTCTTT.

The J gene is TRBJ2-7, the V gene TRBV13; 7 bases are shared with TRBD1. V shed 5 bases and J 3 bases; nucleotides not matched to a gene: 10. The germline V gene has CDR1 PRHDT and CDR2 FYEKMQ (reference sequence). CDR3 length: 15 amino acids. This CDR3 is CASSLGTVTLYEQYF. The CDR3 region has the DNA TGTGCCAGCAGCCTCGGGACAGTGACTCTCTACGAGCAGTACTTC. Based on the CDR3 plus reference TRBV13 and TRBJ2-7, the full variable domain is AAGVIQSPRHLIKEKRETATLKCYPIPRHDTVYWYQQGPGQDPQFLISFYEKMQSDKGSIPDRFSAQQFSDYHSELNMSSLELGDSALYFCASSLGTVTLYEQYFGPGTRLTVT.

The V call is TRBV19, the J call TRBJ2-2; D is possibly TRBD2 (6 bases). Deletions cut 6 bases from V and 7 bases from J, with 18 bases between. Germline V gene lookup returns CDR1 LNHDA and CDR2 SQIVND (reference sequence). The CDR3 has 15 amino acids. In DNA, the CDR3 is TGTGCCAGTAGCACCACGACTAGGATTAACGGGGAGCTGTTTTTT. Translating it yields CASSTTTRINGELFF.

The V call is TRBV11-2, the J call TRBJ2-7; 11 nucleotides align to TRBD1. The germline V gene has CDR1 SGHAT and CDR2 FQNNGV. This CDR3 spans 15 amino acids. The trim removed 5 bases at V and 3 bases at J, leaving 6 bases unmatched. CDR3 loop: CASSPRGTGGYEQYF. CDR3 nucleotide sequence: TGTGCCAGCAGCCCTAGGGGGACAGGGGGCTACGAGCAGTACTTC.

The chain combines TRBV5-5 with TRBJ1-4; D call uncertain. CDR1 is SGHKS, CDR2 YYEKEE, per germline (reference sequence). The CDR3 has 16 amino acids. The V gene lost 1 base and the J gene lost 2 bases, with 12 bases spanning the gap. CDR3 sequence reads: CASSLWVASTNEKLFF. CDR3 bases: TGTGCCAGCAGCTTGTGGGTAGCGTCTACTAATGAAAAACTGTTTTTT.

This clone occurred once. V and J are TRBV7-2 and TRBJ1-3; 8 positions match TRBD1. Trimming took 4 bases from V and 0 from J; bases not matched to a gene: 8. The CDR3 sequence is 17 residues long. Germline-derived CDR1 and CDR2 are SGHTA and FQGNSA. CDR3 sequence: CASSSHGQGSSGNTIYF. The CDR3 DNA sequence: TGTGCCAGCAGCTCCCACGGACAGGGTAGCTCTGGAAACACCATATATTTT.

V gene TRBV10-1 combines with J gene TRBJ1-4; possibly TRBD1 for D (6 bases). V was cut by 1 base and J by 8 bases, with 14 bases left in between. Germline V gene data show CDR1 as WNHNN and CDR2 as SYGVQD (reference sequence). CDR3 size: 15 residues. The CDR3 loop is CASSEWGRGGEKLFF. The CDR3 region has the DNA TGCGCCAGCAGTGAGTGGGGCAGGGGAGGGGAAAAACTGTTTTTT.